This T cell receptor beta chain was documented in a study of cytomegalovirus exposure and HLA in healthy donors. This clone was seen only once. Its antigen is as yet unknown. Whole-study results and caveats: Accurate prediction of most subjects' HLA-A and HLA-B alleles from TCR beta sequences was reported. Because they were indistinguishable, some V segments, including TRBV6-2 and TRBV6-3, were excluded.

The CDR3 is 15 amino acids. J was trimmed by 1 base and V by 5 bases; bases with no gene match: 6. Germline loops: CDR1 SGHTA, CDR2 FQGNSA. Both 60 Vbeta primers and 13 Jbeta primers went into the PCR. Generated by immunoSEQ multiplex PCR, the TCRdb table keeps only in-frame clones and is missing some. The sample contains more than 85,000 clones, almost 70% of which appear only once. Input material: PBMCs. The V call is TRBV7-2, the J call TRBJ1-1; 8 bases align to TRBD1. The source is a man aged 25-45 years in good health and CMV-seronegative. CDR3 DNA sequence: TGTGCCAGCAGCCTAGGCGGGACAGGGAACACTGAAGCTTTCTTT. Its protein product is CASSLGGTGNTEAFF.